The T cell receptor (beta chain) under discussion was sequenced for a study of blood T cell repertoires in COVID-19. Libraries were prepared by immunoSEQ multiplex PCR; TCRdb keeps only in-frame clonotypes and omits some of them. The table has roughly 360,000 clones, around 89% seen once. Germline-derived CDR1 and CDR2 are MNHEY and SVGEGT. J gave up 6 bases and V 5 bases, and 9 bases lay outside the gene matches. The CDR3 contains 15 residues. Cohort placement rested on clinical history that participants reported themselves. The chain couples TRBV6-2 or TRBV6-3 to TRBJ2-2; 7 nucleotides align to TRBD2. Sequenced input: PBMCs or T cells enriched from blood (not recorded which). The TCR sequence derives from a young woman with acute COVID-19. Here the CDR3 DNA reads TGTGCCAGCAGTACCGGACTAGTTTACGCCGGGGAGCTGTTTTTT. Its protein is CASSTGLVYAGELFF.